This T cell receptor (beta chain) was sequenced for a study of blood T cell repertoires in COVID-19. On the study more broadly: Whether acute or convalescent, the COVID-19 samples came from the United States, Italy and Spain. PBMCs, B-cell-depleted T cells, or T cells provided the cDNA or gDNA that made up the material.

In the study's own analysis: Reference gene primer amplification yielded estimated nucleated cell counts. Sequenced by immunoSEQ multiplex PCR; TCRdb stores in-frame clones only, minus some. For V, J and clone size, that table is used; D and trimming come from the DNA. The sample consists of roughly 120,000 clones, 84% of them appearing once. Germline V CDR1 and CDR2: SGHAT, FQNNGV. The CDR3 covers 14 residues. V lost 4 bases to trimming and J lost 0 bases, with 8 bases between them. This chain links TRBV11-2 with TRBJ2-3, with a weak D call TRBD1 (6 bases). The sample consisted of peripheral blood. The receptor was isolated from a woman in her forties or fifties with acute or convalescent COVID-19. CDR3 DNA sequence: TGTGCCAGCAGCTCCGACAGGAGCACAGATACGCAGTATTTT. Encoded protein: CASSSDRSTDTQYF. The variable domain in full, with the rest retrieved from reference TRBV11-2 and TRBJ2-3, is EAGVAQSPRYKIIEKRQSVAFWCNPISGHATLYWYQQILGQGPKLLIQFQNNGVVDDSQLPKDRFSAERLKGVDSTLKIQPAKLEDSAVYLCASSSDRSTDTQYFGPGTRLTVL.